What follows are 29 T cell receptor beta chains derived from one specimen sequenced in a study of T cell responses to AZD1222 COVID-19 vaccine. The protocol was immunoSEQ multiplex PCR, while the TCRdb copy is restricted to in-frame clones and leaves out a portion. Of approximately 75,000 clones detected, roughly 87% appear once; the ten largest clones hold more than 15%. The sequencing here drew on peripheral blood, taken 28 days after the second AZD1222 dose. These TCRs come from an adult who received the AZD1222 COVID-19 vaccine.

The chain couples TRBV30 to TRBJ1-4; perhaps TRBD1 as D (5 bases). The CDR3 is 13 amino acids. The ends were cut back, 8 bases at V and 0 bases at J, with 10 bases in the middle. Germline V gene sequence: CDR1 GTSNPN, CDR2 SVGIG (reference sequence). The CDR3 loop is CAGAGPTNEKLFF. DNA for the CDR3: TGTGCCGGGGCCGGGCCAACTAATGAAAAACTGTTTTTT.

The V gene is TRBV3-1 (or the pseudogene TRBV3-2), the J gene TRBJ1-2; no clear D gene. CDR1 LGHDT and CDR2 YNNKEL come from the germline V gene (reference sequence). CDR3 length: 12 residues. Trimming stripped 1 base from V and 6 bases from J, with 6 bases between. The CDR3 region has the DNA TGTGCCAGCAGCCAAGCAGCTCATGGCTACACCTTC. Encoded protein: CASSQAAHGYTF.

This chain uses TRBV10-2 with TRBJ1-6; D is perhaps TRBD1 (6 bases). The V end was cut by 6 bases, the J end by 5 bases, with 11 bases between. Germline V lookup: CDR1 WSHSY, CDR2 SAAADI. CDR3 size: 14 residues. For the CDR3, the DNA is TGCGCCAGCAGAGCGGGACAAAATAATTCACCCCTCCACTTT. This translates into CASRAGQNNSPLHF.

This chain uses TRBV4-1 with TRBJ1-1, with 8 bases fitting TRBD1. Germline V gene lookup returns CDR1 MGHRA and CDR2 YSYEKL. The CDR3 spans 15 residues. Germline trimming cut 5 bases from V and 5 bases from J; bases unmatched to any gene: 10. The CDR3 nucleotides are TGCGCCAGCAGCGCTATTACAGGGGGTGGGACTGAAGCTTTCTTT. The encoded protein is CASSAITGGGTEAFF.

The J gene is TRBJ1-3, the V gene TRBV28; 8 bases agree with TRBD1. CDR1 MDHEN and CDR2 SYDVKM come from the germline V gene. The CDR3 loop spans 16 amino acids. Trimming took 6 bases from V and 4 from J; bases not matched to a gene: 11. The CDR3 DNA is TGTGCCAGCAGCCGTCCCTCCCGGGACAGGGGAAACACCATATATTTT. As protein: CASSRPSRDRGNTIYF.

The chain joins TRBV3-1 (or the pseudogene TRBV3-2) to TRBJ2-3, with D perhaps matching TRBD2 (5 bases). The ends were cut back, 0 bases at V and 7 bases at J, with 8 bases in the middle. Germline CDR1 LGHDT, CDR2 YNNKEL (reference sequence). The CDR3 is made up of 13 amino acids. CDR3: CASSQDGGNTQYF. In DNA, the CDR3 is TGTGCCAGCAGCCAAGATGGAGGAAATACGCAGTATTTT.

The chain combines TRBV19 with TRBJ1-4; the D gene is possibly TRBD1 (6 bases). Trimming removed 7 bases from V and 0 bases from J, with 24 bases in between. In germline, CDR1 is LNHDA, CDR2 SQIVND (reference sequence). This CDR3 region has 19 residues. This chain's CDR3 is CASTPQVIDRGATNEKLFF. CDR3 bases: TGTGCCAGTACCCCACAGGTTATTGATAGGGGGGCAACTAATGAAAAACTGTTTTTT.

The J gene is TRBJ1-2, the V gene TRBV30; D is undetermined. V was shortened by 3 bases and J by 8 bases, with 16 bases between the two germline ends. This CDR3 has 13 amino acids. Germline loops: CDR1 GTSNPN, CDR2 SVGIG (reference sequence). CDR3 residues: CAWSGLGYWGYTF. The CDR3, as DNA: TGTGCCTGGAGCGGGCTGGGGTATTGGGGCTACACCTTC.

The chain has TRBV4-3 and TRBJ1-6; D is uncertain. Trimming pared 0 bases from V and 8 bases from J, leaving 14 bases between. Germline-derived CDR1 and CDR2 are LGHNA and YSLEER. The CDR3 is 16 residues long. CDR3 in amino acids: CASSQESGQDDSPLHF. The CDR3 bases are TGCGCCAGCAGCCAAGAGTCTGGCCAGGATGATTCACCCCTCCACTTT.

This clone was picked up many times. The rearrangement links TRBV6-5 to TRBJ2-5; D might be TRBD1 (6 bases). In germline, CDR1 is MNHEY, CDR2 SVGAGI. The CDR3 is 13 amino acids. The V end lost 7 bases, the J end lost 2 bases, and 11 bases lay between the germline ends. Here the CDR3 DNA reads TGTGCCAGCAACCGAGGGGGACAAGAGACCCAGTACTTC. Translated: CASNRGGQETQYF.

The V and J genes are TRBV28 and TRBJ2-3, with 7 bases identical to TRBD2. The CDR3 runs to 15 residues. The junction had 7 bases not matched to a gene; V was cut back by 1 base and J by 6 bases. The germline V gene encodes CDR1 MDHEN and CDR2 SYDVKM. The CDR3 DNA is TGTGCCAGCAGTTTATCGACTAGCTACGGGGATACGCAGTATTTT. This gives the protein CASSLSTSYGDTQYF.

The V and J genes are TRBV7-9 and TRBJ1-4; possibly TRBD1 for D (6 bases). CDR1 and CDR2 (germline): SEHNR, FQNEAQ (reference sequence). The CDR3 is 14 amino acids. The V gene lost 3 bases and the J gene lost 8 bases, with 13 bases spanning the gap. This chain's CDR3 is CASSFGGRGEKLFF. CDR3 coding DNA: TGTGCCAGCAGCTTTGGGGGGCGAGGAGAAAAACTGTTTTTT.

CDR3 amino acids: CASSLERVAGAKNIQYF. The CDR3 region has the DNA TGCGCCAGCAGCTTGGAGAGGGTAGCGGGAGCCAAAAACATTCAGTACTTC. J is TRBJ2-4 and V is TRBV5-1; 7 bases are shared with TRBD2. After removal of 0 bases from V and 0 bases from J, the junction contained 6 bases not matched to a gene. This CDR3 is built from 17 residues. Looked up from germline, CDR1 is SGHRS and CDR2 is YFSETQ.

The chain joins TRBV30 to TRBJ2-2, with D tentatively TRBD2 (5 bases). The CDR3 totals 15 residues. The V and J ends lost 2 bases and 6 bases respectively, with 16 bases between them. Germline V gene sequence: CDR1 GTSNPN, CDR2 SVGIG (reference sequence). The CDR3 coding sequence is TGTGCCTGGAGTTCGGACTTGGGCAACGCCGGGGAGCTGTTTTTT. It translates to CAWSSDLGNAGELFF.

The chain carries TRBV28 and TRBJ1-1; D might be TRBD1 (6 bases). The CDR3 sequence is 14 residues long. With 5 bases removed from V and 3 bases from J, the gap between germline ends came to 13 bases. Germline V gene lookup returns CDR1 MDHEN and CDR2 SYDVKM. The CDR3, as DNA: TGTGCCAGCAGTCCCAGGGGAAGGGACACTGAAGCTTTCTTT. Translation: CASSPRGRDTEAFF.

CDR3 residues: CASSVRDRGDEAFF. The DNA of the CDR3 is TGTGCCAGCAGCGTACGGGACAGGGGGGATGAAGCTTTCTTT. This chain connects TRBV9 to TRBJ1-1; the match to TRBD1 covers 11 bases. J gave up 7 bases and V 1 base, and 3 bases lay outside the gene matches. Germline-derived CDR1 and CDR2 are SGDLS and YYNGEE. The CDR3 has 14 residues.

This sequence joins TRBV30 and TRBJ1-3, with 9 bases identical to TRBD1. The CDR3 has 13 amino acids. The V segment lost 5 bases and the J segment 1 base; nucleotides outside the gene matches: 0. Per germline, CDR1 GTSNPN and CDR2 SVGIG (reference sequence). CDR3 sequence: CAWGTGSGNTIYF. The DNA for the CDR3 is TGTGCCTGGGGGACAGGGTCTGGAAACACCATATATTTT.

The gene calls are TRBV7-2 and TRBJ2-5, with TRBD2 as a possible D gene (5 bases). This CDR3 comprises 13 residues. Germline V CDR1 and CDR2: SGHTA, FQGNSA. Trimming took off 3 bases at V and 1 base at J, with 6 bases between the two ends. The DNA for the CDR3 is TGTGCCAGCAGCTTGAGGGTCCAAGAGACCCAGTACTTC. Protein product: CASSLRVQETQYF.

This chain joins TRBV18 and TRBJ2-1; 9 bases line up with TRBD2. V lost 3 bases, J lost 5 bases, and 2 bases stayed unmatched. The CDR3 runs to 14 residues. CDR1 KGHSH and CDR2 LQKENI come from the germline V gene. The CDR3 coding sequence is TGTGCCAGCTCACCGCGGGGGGGCGACAATGAGCAGTTCTTC. This sequence encodes CASSPRGGDNEQFF.

This clone was recorded only once. The chain is built from TRBV6-2 or TRBV6-3 and TRBJ1-2; D perhaps matches TRBD1 (6 bases). The CDR3 runs 13 residues. V was trimmed by 4 bases and J by 2 bases, leaving 8 bases between them. Germline CDR1 reads MNHEY; CDR2 reads SVGEGT. CDR3 nucleotides: TGTGCCAGCAGTTTCGGACAGAACTATGGCTACACCTTC. Its translation is CASSFGQNYGYTF.

V usage is TRBV2 and J usage is TRBJ1-3, with D possibly being TRBD1 (5 bases). V was pared by 3 bases and J by 4 bases, with 19 bases between. The CDR3 loop spans 17 amino acids. Germline V gives CDR1 SNHLY, CDR2 FYNNEI. CDR3 coding DNA: TGTGCCAGCAGTGATCGGGGACGGGATCGTCTCGGAAACACCATATATTTT. This sequence encodes CASSDRGRDRLGNTIYF.

This clone was counted between two and nine times. The chain is built from TRBV4-1 and TRBJ2-7; TRBD1 might be the D (6 bases). This CDR3 spans 15 amino acids. Germline CDR1 MGHRA, CDR2 YSYEKL. Trimming took 0 bases from V and 4 from J, leaving 13 bases between them. CDR3 DNA: TGCGCCAGCAGCCAAGAATGGACAGCCGGGTACGAGCAGTACTTC. It codes for CASSQEWTAGYEQYF.

The V and J genes are TRBV7-9 and TRBJ2-7; no clear D. Germline CDR1 is SEHNR and CDR2 is FQNEAQ (reference sequence). The CDR3 has 13 amino acids. Trimming removed 4 bases at V and 4 bases at J, with 11 bases between. CDR3 coding DNA: TGTGCCAGCAGCTCGTCCGTCGGGTACGAGCAGTACTTC. Translated, it gives CASSSSVGYEQYF.

This rearrangement joins TRBV5-1 to TRBJ1-1; weak D call: TRBD1 (6 bases). Germline CDR1 is SGHRS and CDR2 is YFSETQ. Trimming stripped 4 bases from V and 1 base from J, with 11 bases between. The CDR3 has 14 residues. The CDR3 reads CASSLGGGNTEAFF. The CDR3 nucleotides read TGCGCCAGCAGCCTCGGAGGGGGGAACACTGAAGCTTTCTTT.

The V and J genes are TRBV9 and TRBJ2-1, with 8 bases aligning to TRBD2. The CDR3 contains 16 residues. Germline lookup yields CDR1 SGDLS and CDR2 YYNGEE. V shed 3 bases and J 0 bases; nucleotides not matched to a gene: 5. CDR3 amino acids: CASSAGLAHSYNEQFF. The CDR3 coding sequence is TGTGCCAGCAGCGCCGGACTAGCCCACTCCTACAATGAGCAGTTCTTC.

The chain has TRBV19 and TRBJ1-1; 7 positions match TRBD1. This CDR3 has 15 residues. In germline, CDR1 is LNHDA, CDR2 SQIVND (reference sequence). J lost 5 bases, V lost 7 bases, and 13 bases had no gene match. The CDR3 is CASTQRQGGGTEAFF. The CDR3, as DNA: TGTGCCAGTACCCAACGACAGGGAGGGGGGACTGAAGCTTTCTTT.

This chain joins TRBV18 and TRBJ2-7; D gene ambiguous. Germline CDR1 reads KGHSH; CDR2 reads LQKENI. The V end was cut by 3 bases, the J end by 2 bases, with 14 bases between. The CDR3 covers 15 residues. The CDR3 region is CASSPSLTLTYEQYF. The CDR3 DNA reads TGTGCCAGCTCACCGTCTCTAACCCTAACCTACGAGCAGTACTTC.

The chain combines TRBV2 with TRBJ2-1; a possible D gene is TRBD1 (6 bases). Trimming took off 1 base at V and 3 bases at J, with 13 bases between the two ends. Germline V gene sequence: CDR1 SNHLY, CDR2 FYNNEI. This CDR3 contains 16 residues. CDR3 DNA sequence: TGTGCCAGCAGTGAAGGCGGCAGGGGCCGCTACAATGAGCAGTTCTTC. It translates to CASSEGGRGRYNEQFF. The entire variable domain, with the rest obtained from reference TRBV2 and TRBJ2-1, is as follows: EPEVTQTPSHQVTQMGQEVILRCVPISNHLYFYWYRQILGQKVEFLVSFYNNEISEKSEIFDDQFSVERPDGSNFTLKIRSTKLEDSAMYFCASSEGGRGRYNEQFFGPGTRLTVL.

The rearrangement joins TRBV9 to TRBJ1-1; tentative D call: TRBD1 (5 bases). The length of the CDR3 is 13 residues. Germline V gene data show CDR1 as SGDLS and CDR2 as YYNGEE. The ends were cut back, 2 bases at V and 10 bases at J, with 15 bases in the middle. The CDR3 loop reads CASSVGTFDSAFF. In DNA form, the CDR3 reads TGTGCCAGCAGCGTGGGGACGTTTGATTCAGCTTTCTTT.